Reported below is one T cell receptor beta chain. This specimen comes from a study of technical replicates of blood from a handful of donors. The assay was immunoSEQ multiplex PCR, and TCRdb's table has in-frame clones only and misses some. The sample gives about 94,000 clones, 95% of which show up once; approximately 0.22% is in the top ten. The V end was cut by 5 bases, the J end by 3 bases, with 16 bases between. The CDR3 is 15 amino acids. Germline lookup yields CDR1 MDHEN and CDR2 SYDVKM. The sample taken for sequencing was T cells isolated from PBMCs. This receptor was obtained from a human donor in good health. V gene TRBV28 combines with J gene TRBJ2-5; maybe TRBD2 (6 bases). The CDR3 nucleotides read TGTGCCAGCAGTACCGACGGGACTCTTGAAGAGACCCAGTACTTC. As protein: CASSTDGTLEETQYF. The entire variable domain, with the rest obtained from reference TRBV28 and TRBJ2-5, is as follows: DVKVTQSSRYLVKRTGEKVFLECVQDMDHENMFWYRQDPGLGLRLIYFSYDVKMKEKGDIPEGYSVSREKKERFSLILESASTNQTSMYLCASSTDGTLEETQYFGPGTRLLVL.